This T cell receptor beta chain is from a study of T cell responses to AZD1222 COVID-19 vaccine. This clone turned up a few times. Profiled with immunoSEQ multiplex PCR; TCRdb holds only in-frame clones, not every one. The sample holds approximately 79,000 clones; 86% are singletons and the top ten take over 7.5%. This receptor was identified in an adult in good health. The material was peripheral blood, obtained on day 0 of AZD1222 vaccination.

The CDR3, as DNA: TGTGCCAGCGGGACTAGCGGCTACAATGAGCAGTTCTTC. This sequence encodes CASGTSGYNEQFF. V gene TRBV28 combines with J gene TRBJ2-1; 11 bases map to TRBD2. J was trimmed by 3 bases and V by 8 bases; bases with no gene match: 0. Germline V gene sequence: CDR1 MDHEN, CDR2 SYDVKM. This CDR3 contains 13 residues.